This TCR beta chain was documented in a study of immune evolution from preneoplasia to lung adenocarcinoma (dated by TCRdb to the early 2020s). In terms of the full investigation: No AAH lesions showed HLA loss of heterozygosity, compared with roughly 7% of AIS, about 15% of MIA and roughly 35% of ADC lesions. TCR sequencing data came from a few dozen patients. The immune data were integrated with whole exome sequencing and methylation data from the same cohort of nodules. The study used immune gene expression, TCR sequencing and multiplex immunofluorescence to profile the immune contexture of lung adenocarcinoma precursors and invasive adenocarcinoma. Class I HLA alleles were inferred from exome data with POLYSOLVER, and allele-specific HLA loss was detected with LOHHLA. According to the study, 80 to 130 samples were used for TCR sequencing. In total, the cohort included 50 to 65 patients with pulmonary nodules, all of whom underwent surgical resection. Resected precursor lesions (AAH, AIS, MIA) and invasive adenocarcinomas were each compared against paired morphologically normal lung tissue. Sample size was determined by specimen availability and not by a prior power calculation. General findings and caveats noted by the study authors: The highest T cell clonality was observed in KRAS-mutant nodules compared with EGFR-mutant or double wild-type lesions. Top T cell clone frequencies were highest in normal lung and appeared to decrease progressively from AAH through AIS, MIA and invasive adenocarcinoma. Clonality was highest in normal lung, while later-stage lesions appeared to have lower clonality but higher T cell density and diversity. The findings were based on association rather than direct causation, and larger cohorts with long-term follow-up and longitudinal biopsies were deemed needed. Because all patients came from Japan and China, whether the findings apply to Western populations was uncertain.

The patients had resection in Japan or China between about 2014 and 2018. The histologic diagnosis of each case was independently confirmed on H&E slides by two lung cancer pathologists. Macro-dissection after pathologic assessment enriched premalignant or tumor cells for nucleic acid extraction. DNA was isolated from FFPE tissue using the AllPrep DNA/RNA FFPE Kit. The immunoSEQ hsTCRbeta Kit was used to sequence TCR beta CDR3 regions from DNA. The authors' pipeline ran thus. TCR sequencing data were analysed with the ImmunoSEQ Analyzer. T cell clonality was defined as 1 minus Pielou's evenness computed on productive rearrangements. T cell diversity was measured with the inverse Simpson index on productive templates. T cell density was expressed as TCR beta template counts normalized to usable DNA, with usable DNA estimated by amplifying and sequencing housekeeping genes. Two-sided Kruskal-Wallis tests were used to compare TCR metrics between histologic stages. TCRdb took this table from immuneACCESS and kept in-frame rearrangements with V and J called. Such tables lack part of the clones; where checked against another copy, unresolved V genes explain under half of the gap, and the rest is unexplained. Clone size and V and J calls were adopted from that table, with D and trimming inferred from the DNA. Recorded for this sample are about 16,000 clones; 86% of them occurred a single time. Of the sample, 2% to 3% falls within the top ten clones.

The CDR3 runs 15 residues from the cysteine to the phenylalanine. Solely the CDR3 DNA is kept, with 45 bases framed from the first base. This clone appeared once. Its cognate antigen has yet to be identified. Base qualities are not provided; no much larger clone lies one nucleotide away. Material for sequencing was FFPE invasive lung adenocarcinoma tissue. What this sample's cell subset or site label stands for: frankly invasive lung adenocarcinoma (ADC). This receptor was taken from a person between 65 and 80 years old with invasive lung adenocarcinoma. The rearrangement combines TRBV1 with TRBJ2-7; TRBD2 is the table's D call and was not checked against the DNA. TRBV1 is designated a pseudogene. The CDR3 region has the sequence CTSSQDGGSGYEQYF. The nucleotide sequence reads TGCACCAGCAGCCAAGATGGGGGTAGCGGGTACGAGCAGTACTTC.